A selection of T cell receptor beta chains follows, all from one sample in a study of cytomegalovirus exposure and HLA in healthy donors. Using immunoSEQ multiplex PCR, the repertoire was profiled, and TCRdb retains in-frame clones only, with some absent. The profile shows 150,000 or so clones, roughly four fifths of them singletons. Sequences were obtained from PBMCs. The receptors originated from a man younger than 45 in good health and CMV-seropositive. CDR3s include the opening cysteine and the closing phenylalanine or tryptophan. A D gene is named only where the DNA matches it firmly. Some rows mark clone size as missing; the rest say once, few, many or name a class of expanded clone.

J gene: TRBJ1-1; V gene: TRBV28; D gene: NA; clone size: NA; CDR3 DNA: TGTGCCAGCAGTTTATCTGTAACTGAAGCTTTCTTT; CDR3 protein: CASSLSVTEAFF
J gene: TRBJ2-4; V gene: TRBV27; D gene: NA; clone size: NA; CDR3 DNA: TGTGCCAGCAGTCCAGAGCCGCCATTCCGAGGGCGCAAAAACATTCAGTACTTC; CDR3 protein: CASSPEPPFRGRKNIQYF
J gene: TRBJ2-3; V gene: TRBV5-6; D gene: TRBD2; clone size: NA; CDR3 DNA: TGTGCCAGCAGCCCCCGCAGACTAGCGGGGGGCCTAGATACGCAGTATTTT; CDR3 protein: CASSPRRLAGGLDTQYF
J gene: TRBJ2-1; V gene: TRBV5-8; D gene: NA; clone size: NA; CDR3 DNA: TGTGCCAGCAGCTTGGGGGGGAGGCCATACAATGAGCAGTTCTTC; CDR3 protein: CASSLGGRPYNEQFF
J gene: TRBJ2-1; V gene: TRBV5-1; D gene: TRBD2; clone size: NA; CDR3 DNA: TGCGCCAGCAGCTTGGTTGCGGCGGCTAGCGGGGCTTCCTACAATGAGCAGTTCTTC; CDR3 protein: CASSLVAAASGASYNEQFF
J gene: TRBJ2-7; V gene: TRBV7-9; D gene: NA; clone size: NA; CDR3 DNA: TGTGCCAGCAGCTTGGCAGGAAGTTTCTACGAGCAGTACTTC; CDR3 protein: CASSLAGSFYEQYF
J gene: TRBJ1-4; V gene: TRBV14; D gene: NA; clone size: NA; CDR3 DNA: TGTGCCAGCAGCCATCTCCGGACAAATGGGGAAAAACTGTTTTTT; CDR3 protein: CASSHLRTNGEKLFF
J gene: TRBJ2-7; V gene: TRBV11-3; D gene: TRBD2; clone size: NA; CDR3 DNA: TGTGCCAGCAGCCCCAGACTAGCGGGAGGGGGCTACGAGCAGTACTTC; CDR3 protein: CASSPRLAGGGYEQYF
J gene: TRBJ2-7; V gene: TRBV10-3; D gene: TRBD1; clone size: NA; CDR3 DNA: TGTGCCATCAGGGGACAGGGTAACTCCTACGAGCAGTACTTC; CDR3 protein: CAIRGQGNSYEQYF
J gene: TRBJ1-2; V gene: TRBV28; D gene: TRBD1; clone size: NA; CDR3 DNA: TGTGCCAGCGGAAGGGGACAGGGGGCAAGGTACTATGGCTACACCTTC; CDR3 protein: CASGRGQGARYYGYTF
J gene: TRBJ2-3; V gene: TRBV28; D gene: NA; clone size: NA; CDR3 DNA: TGTGCCAGCAGTCTCTCCGCGGTAGATACGCAGTATTTT; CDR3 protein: CASSLSAVDTQYF
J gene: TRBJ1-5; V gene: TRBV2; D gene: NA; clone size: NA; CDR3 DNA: TGTGCCAGCAGTTACAGGGTCGGCAATCAGCCCCAGCATTTT; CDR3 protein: CASSYRVGNQPQHF
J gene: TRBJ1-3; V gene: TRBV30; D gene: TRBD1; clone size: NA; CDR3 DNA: TGTGCCTGGGGGGACAGGGGATTCTCTGGAAACACCATATATTTT; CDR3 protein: CAWGDRGFSGNTIYF
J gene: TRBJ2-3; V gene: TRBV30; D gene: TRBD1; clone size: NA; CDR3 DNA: TGTGCCTGGAGGGGGGGACAGGGGGTCCGGGATACGCAGTATTTT; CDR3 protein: CAWRGGQGVRDTQYF
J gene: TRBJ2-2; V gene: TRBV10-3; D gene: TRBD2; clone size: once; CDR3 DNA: TGTGCCACTGCCTTAGCGGGGGTCACCGGGGAGCTGTTTTTT; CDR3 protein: CATALAGVTGELFF
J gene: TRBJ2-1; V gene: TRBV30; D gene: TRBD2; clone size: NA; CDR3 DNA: TGTGCCTGGAGTGTACCTAGCGGGGGGATGAATGAGCAGTTCTTC; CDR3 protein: CAWSVPSGGMNEQFF
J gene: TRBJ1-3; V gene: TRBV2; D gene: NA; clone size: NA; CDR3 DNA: TGTGCCAGCAGGGGACAAATCTATGGAAACACCATATATTTT; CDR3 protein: CASRGQIYGNTIYF
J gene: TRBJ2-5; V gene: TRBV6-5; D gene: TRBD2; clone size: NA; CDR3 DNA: TGTGCCAGCAGGGCGGGACTAGCGCTGGAGACCCAGTACTTC; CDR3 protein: CASRAGLALETQYF
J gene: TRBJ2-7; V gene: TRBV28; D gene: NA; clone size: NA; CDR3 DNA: TGTGCCAGTGGGACATCCGCGACTGAGGAGCAGTACTTC; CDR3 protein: CASGTSATEEQYF
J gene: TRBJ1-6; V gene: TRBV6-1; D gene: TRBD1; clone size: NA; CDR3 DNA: TGTGCCAGCCGGCCTCGCAGGGGGGACTCACCCCTCCACTTT; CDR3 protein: CASRPRRGDSPLHF
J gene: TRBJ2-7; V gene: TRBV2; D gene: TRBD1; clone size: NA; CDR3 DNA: TGTGCCAGCAGTCAGGGGGCGGAGGTTCTCTACGAGCAGTACTTC; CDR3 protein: CASSQGAEVLYEQYF
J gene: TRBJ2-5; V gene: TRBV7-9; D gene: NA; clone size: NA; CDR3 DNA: TGTGCCAGCAGCTCAAAGACCATATCGGGTGGGACCCAGTACTTC; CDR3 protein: CASSSKTISGGTQYF
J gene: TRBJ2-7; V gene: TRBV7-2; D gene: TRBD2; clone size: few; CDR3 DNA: TGTGCCAGCAGCTTTGGGACTAGCGGATACGAGCAGTACTTC; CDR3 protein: CASSFGTSGYEQYF
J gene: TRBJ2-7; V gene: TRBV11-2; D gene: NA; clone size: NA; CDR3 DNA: TGTGCCAGCAGCTCGGGGATTTCCTACGGGGAGCAGTACTTC; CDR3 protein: CASSSGISYGEQYF
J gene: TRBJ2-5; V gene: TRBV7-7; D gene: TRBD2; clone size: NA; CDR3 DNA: TGTGCTAGCAGTGTAGCGGGGCCCCTCCTCCAAGAGACCCAGTACTTC; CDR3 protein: CASSVAGPLLQETQYF
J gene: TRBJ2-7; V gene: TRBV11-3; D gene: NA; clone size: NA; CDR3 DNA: TGTGCCAGCAGGATGGGGGGTGGGTCCCACGAGCAGTACTTC; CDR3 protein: CASRMGGGSHEQYF
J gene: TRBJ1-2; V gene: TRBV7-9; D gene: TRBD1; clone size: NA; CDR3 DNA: TGTGCCAGCAGCCCAGGACAGGCTCAGTATGGCTACACCTTC; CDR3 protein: CASSPGQAQYGYTF
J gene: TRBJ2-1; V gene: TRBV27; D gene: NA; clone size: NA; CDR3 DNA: TGTGCCAGCAGTTTAACAGGCGCATACAATGAGCAGTTCTTC; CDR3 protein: CASSLTGAYNEQFF
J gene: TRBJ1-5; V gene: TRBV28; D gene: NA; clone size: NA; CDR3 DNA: TGTGCCAGCAGTCCGAGGGCCCGGCCCCAGCATTTT; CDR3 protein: CASSPRARPQHF
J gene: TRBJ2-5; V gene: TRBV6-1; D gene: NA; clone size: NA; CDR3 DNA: TGTGCCAGGGGAGGCTCTCAAGAGACCCAGTACTTC; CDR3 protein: CARGGSQETQYF
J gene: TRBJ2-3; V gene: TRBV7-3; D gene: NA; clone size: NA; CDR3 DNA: TGTGCCAGCAGCTTAATAAAGGCTAGCGCAGATACGCAGTATTTT; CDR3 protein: CASSLIKASADTQYF
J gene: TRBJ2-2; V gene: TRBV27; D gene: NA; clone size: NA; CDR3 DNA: TGTGCCAGCACCCCTGGGCAGGGCAAGAACACCGGGGAGCTGTTTTTT; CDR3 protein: CASTPGQGKNTGELFF
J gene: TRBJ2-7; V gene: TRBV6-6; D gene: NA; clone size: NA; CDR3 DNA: TGTGCCAGCAGGGGCGACAGGCGGGCCTACGAGCAGTACTTC; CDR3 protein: CASRGDRRAYEQYF
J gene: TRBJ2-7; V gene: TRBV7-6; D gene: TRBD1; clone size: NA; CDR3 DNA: TGTGCCAGCAGCCCTCGACAGGGAACCTACGGGCAGTACTTC; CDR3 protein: CASSPRQGTYGQYF
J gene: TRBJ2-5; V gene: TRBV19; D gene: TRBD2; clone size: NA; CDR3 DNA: TGTGCCAGTAGTCTCTTAGCGGGAGAGGGGCAAGAGACCCAGTACTTC; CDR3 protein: CASSLLAGEGQETQYF
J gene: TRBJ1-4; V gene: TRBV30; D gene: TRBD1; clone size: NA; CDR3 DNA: TGTGCCTGGAGTTACGGGGGGACAGGGGACGAAAAACTGTTTTTT; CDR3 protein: CAWSYGGTGDEKLFF
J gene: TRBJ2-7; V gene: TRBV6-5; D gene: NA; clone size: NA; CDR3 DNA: TGTGCCAGCAGTGGTCAGGGTGCGGGGTCCTACGAGCAGTACTTC; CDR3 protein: CASSGQGAGSYEQYF
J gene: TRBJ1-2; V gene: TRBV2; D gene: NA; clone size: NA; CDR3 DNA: TGTGCCAGCAGTGAAGGAGGCGTGATAAGCACCTTC; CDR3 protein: CASSEGGVISTF
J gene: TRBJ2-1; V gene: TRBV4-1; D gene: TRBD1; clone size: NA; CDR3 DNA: TGCGCCAGCAGCCAAGACCCGACAGGGGAGGAGTTCTTC; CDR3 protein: CASSQDPTGEEFF
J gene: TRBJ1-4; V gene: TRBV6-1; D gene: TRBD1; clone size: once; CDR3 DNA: TGTGCCAGCAGGAACCGACAGGGGATTGGAGAAAAACTGTTTTTT; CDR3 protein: CASRNRQGIGEKLFF
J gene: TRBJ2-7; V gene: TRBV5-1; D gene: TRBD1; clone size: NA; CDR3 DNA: TGCGCCAGCAGGCCTGAACCGGGACAGGTCTACGAGCAGTACTTC; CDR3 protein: CASRPEPGQVYEQYF
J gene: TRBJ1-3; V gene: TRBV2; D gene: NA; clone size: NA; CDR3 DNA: TGTGCCAGCAGCCTGATAGGCACCCCCCTGGGCGGAAACACCATATATTTT; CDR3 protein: CASSLIGTPLGGNTIYF
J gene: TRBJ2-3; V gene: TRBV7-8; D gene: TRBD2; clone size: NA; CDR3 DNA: TGTGCCAGCAGCTTAGGAAGACTAGCGGGGCTCACGCAGTATTTT; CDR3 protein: CASSLGRLAGLTQYF
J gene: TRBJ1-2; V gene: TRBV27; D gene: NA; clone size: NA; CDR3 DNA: TGTGCCAGCAGTCTCACCCCACCTACAGGGTGGGCTAACTATGGCTACACCTTC; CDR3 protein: CASSLTPPTGWANYGYTF
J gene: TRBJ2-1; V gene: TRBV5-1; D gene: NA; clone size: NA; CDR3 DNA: TGCGCCAGCAGCCCGGAGGCTAGCATCACCGACAATGAGCAGTTCTTC; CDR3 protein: CASSPEASITDNEQFF
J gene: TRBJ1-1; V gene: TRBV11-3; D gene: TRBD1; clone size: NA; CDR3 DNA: TGTGCCAGCAGCCAAAACCGGGACAGGGGCGTTGAAGCTTTCTTT; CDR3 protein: CASSQNRDRGVEAFF
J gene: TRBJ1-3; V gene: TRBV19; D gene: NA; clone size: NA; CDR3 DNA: TGTGCCAGTACCCTCCGGGGGGCTGCGGGAAACACCATATATTTT; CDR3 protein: CASTLRGAAGNTIYF
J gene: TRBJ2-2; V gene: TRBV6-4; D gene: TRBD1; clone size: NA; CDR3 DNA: TGTGCCAGCAAAGGGACAGTGAACACCGGGGAGCTGTTTTTT; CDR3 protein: CASKGTVNTGELFF
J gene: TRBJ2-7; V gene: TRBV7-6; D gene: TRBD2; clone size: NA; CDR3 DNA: TGTGCCAGCAGCTTAGACAGCGGGGTTGGTGAGCAGTACTTC; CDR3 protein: CASSLDSGVGEQYF
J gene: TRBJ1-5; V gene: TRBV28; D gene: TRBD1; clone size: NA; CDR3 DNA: TGTGCCAGCAGTATTGGACAGGCTAGCAATCAGCCCCAGCATTTT; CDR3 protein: CASSIGQASNQPQHF
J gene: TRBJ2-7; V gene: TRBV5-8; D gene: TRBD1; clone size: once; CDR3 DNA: TGTGCCAGCAGCTTACGCGGGACAGGGGTCCTCCCCTACGAGCAGTACTTC; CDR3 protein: CASSLRGTGVLPYEQYF